This section outlines one TCR beta chain sequence together with its context. As yet, its antigen is unknown. The CDR3 runs to 14 residues. The V gene's germline CDR1 is SGHRS and CDR2 YFSETQ. Trimming took off 4 bases at V and 1 base at J, with 11 bases between the two ends. This sample is drawn from a study of cytomegalovirus exposure and HLA in healthy donors. Use of 60 Vbeta and 13 Jbeta primers characterized the PCR. Profiled with immunoSEQ multiplex PCR; TCRdb holds only in-frame clones, not every one. The table includes some 130,000 clones, 76% detected once. Study-level results: The authors later found TCR association rates varying by HLA locus, with DRB1 most and HLA-C fewest.

Sequenced input: PBMCs. The chain recombines TRBV5-1 with TRBJ1-1, with D possibly being TRBD1 (5 bases). The sequence was obtained from a female donor in good health and CMV-seropositive. The CDR3 DNA follows: TGCGCCAGCAGCAGGACAAATTGGAACACTGAAGCTTTCTTT. This gives the protein CASSRTNWNTEAFF.